This entry concerns a single T cell receptor (beta chain). V lost 3 bases and J lost 1, with 7 bases in between. The CDR3 spans 13 residues. Germline CDR1 and CDR2: SEHNR and FQNEAQ (reference sequence). As originally analysed: Reference gene primer amplification yielded estimated nucleated cell counts. The method was immunoSEQ multiplex PCR; TCRdb's version includes in-frame clones alone and lacks a portion of them. V and J calls and clone size are those listed in that table; D and trimming were worked out from the DNA. The sample lists 300,000 to 400,000 clones, 91% occurring once. This entry is derived from a study of blood T cell repertoires in COVID-19. Study background: Material from acute and convalescent COVID-19 was sourced from the United States, Italy and Spain. T cells, B-cell-depleted T cells, or PBMCs supplied cDNA or gDNA.

Sequenced sample: peripheral blood. The rearrangement joins TRBV7-9 to TRBJ2-7; D is unresolved. This TCR came from a young woman who had recovered from COVID-19. The CDR3 loop is CASSFYGSYEQYV. The CDR3 DNA reads as TGTGCCAGCAGCTTCTACGGGTCCTACGAGCAGTACGTC.